The T cell receptor (beta chain) described here comes from a study of T cells in localized non-small cell lung cancer. Study-wide findings and caveats: Longer overall survival accompanied higher blood T cell density. Tumor samples were not multi-region, leaving intratumor heterogeneity unexcluded. Clonality of T cells reached its maximum in uninvolved adjacent lung, surpassing tumor. Within adjacent lung there appeared a median roughly 60 of the top 100 tumor clones.

Clones were sequenced by immunoSEQ multiplex PCR, and TCRdb holds only the in-frame ones, with some missing. The table lists some 71,000 clones, roughly 81% of them singletons, with 13% in the top ten. Note on this clone: Its antigen is as yet unknown.

The CDR3 is 16 amino acids. V was pared by 2 bases and J by 0 bases, with 13 bases between. CDR1 is SGDLS, CDR2 YYNGEE, per germline. Sequencing was performed on peripheral blood, taken before any cancer treatment. The sequence was obtained from a female donor of 60 years or more with stage I lung adenocarcinoma. This rearrangement joins TRBV9 to TRBJ2-3; a possible D gene is TRBD2 (6 bases). Here the CDR3 reads CASSVGLLASTDTQYF. CDR3 DNA sequence: TGTGCCAGCAGCGTCGGACTACTCGCTAGCACAGATACGCAGTATTTT.